This T cell receptor (beta chain) was sequenced during a study of cytomegalovirus exposure and HLA in healthy donors. Study-level results: Beyond CMV serostatus, there was no information to go on about immune exposure.

As regards this clone: The antigen remains unidentified.

From germline, CDR1 is SGHKS and CDR2 YYEKEE (reference sequence). Trimming took off 2 bases at V and 6 bases at J, with 6 bases between the two ends. This CDR3 contains 11 residues. This PCR relied on a set of 60 Vbeta primers and 13 Jbeta primers. Repertoires were generated with immunoSEQ multiplex PCR, while TCRdb's copy carries only in-frame clones and drops some. Its clone listing holds some 120,000 clones. Source material: PBMCs. The sequence was obtained from a man younger than 30 in good health and CMV-seronegative. The chain employs TRBV5-5 and TRBJ2-7; possible D gene TRBD1, 6 bases. CDR3 amino acids: CASSLQGEQYF. CDR3 nucleotide sequence: TGTGCCAGCAGCTTACAGGGCGAGCAGTACTTC.